The following is a TCR beta chain sequence with its context. CDR1 and CDR2 (germline): DFQATT, SNEGSKA (reference sequence). V trimming: 0 bases; J trimming: 3 bases; junction bases outside the gene matches: 5. This CDR3 region has 16 residues. This specimen comes from a study of blood T cells in healthy people across ages. With a J-beta primer mix and a sample-barcoded 5' primer, a second PCR ran roughly 6 to 11 cycles. TCRdb processed the 5' RACE reads anew with MiXCR; each CDR3 protein has one entry. Here the sample spans 900,000 to 950,000 distinct CDR3 sequences, 29% being singletons. The data also belong to a second study, concerning T cells of mothers and their children. From that paper: The TCR beta CDR3 read count exceeded 9 million for each mother and was about 2.8 million for each child.

Sequencing was done on a sample of blood. The J gene is TRBJ1-6, the V gene TRBV20-1; 7 nucleotides match TRBD1. The TCR was taken from a woman between 35 and 50 years old in good health. This chain's CDR3 is CSARDRRQGYNSPLHF. CDR3 DNA: TGCAGTGCTAGAGATCGCAGACAGGGCTATAATTCACCCCTCCACTTT.